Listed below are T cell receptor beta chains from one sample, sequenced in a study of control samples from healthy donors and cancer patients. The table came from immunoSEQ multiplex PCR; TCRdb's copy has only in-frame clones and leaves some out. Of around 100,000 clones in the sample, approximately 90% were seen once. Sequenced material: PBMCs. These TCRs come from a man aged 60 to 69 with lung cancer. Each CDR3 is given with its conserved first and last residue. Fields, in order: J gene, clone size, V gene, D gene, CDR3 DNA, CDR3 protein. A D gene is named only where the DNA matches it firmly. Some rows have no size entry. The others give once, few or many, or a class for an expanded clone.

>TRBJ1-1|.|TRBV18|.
TGTGCCAGCTCTCAAAATCGAGACACTGAAGCTTTCTTT
CASSQNRDTEAFF
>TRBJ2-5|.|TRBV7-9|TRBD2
TGTGCCAGCAGCTTAGATGGGACTAGGAGGGAGACCCAGTACTTC
CASSLDGTRRETQYF
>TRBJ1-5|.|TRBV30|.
TGTGCCTGGAGTGTACGGGGGGCCTATAGCAATCAGCCCCAGCATTTT
CAWSVRGAYSNQPQHF
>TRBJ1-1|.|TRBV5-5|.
TGTGCCAGCAGCTTACGGTTATTGAACACTGAAGCTTTCTTT
CASSLRLLNTEAFF
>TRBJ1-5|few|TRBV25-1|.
TGTGCCAGCCGGGGGATAAGCAATCAGCCCCAGCATTTT
CASRGISNQPQHF
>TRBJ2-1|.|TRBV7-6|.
TGTGCCAGCAGCTTGGATAGAGGGAGTGAGCAGTTCTTC
CASSLDRGSEQFF
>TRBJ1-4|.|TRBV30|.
TGTGCCTGGATGAGCTCCAGGGGCGGGAATGAAAAACTGTTTTTT
CAWMSSRGGNEKLFF
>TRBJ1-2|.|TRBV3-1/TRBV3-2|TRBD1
TGTGCCAGCAGCCTTCGCACAGGGGTCTATGGCTACACCTTC
CASSLRTGVYGYTF
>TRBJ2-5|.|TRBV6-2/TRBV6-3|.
TGTGCCAGCAGTTACTCGTCTACAGGAACCGGCCAAGAGACCCAGTACTTC
CASSYSSTGTGQETQYF
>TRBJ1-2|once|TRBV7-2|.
TGTGCCAGCAGCTTAGACATTAACTATGGCTACACCTTC
CASSLDINYGYTF
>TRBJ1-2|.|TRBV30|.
TGTGCCTGGAGTGTACGGGCGACTAACTATGGCTACACCTTC
CAWSVRATNYGYTF
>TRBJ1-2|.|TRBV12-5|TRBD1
TGTGCTAGTGGTCGGGACTTGACAGGGTGGAGCTATGGCTACACCTTC
CASGRDLTGWSYGYTF
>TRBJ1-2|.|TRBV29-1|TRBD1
TGCAGCGTTGAGGCAAAAACTGACAGGGGGACCTATGGCTACACCTTC
CSVEAKTDRGTYGYTF
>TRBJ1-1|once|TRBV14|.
TGTGCCAGCAGCCAAGGGGGAGCATACACTGAAGCTTTCTTT
CASSQGGAYTEAFF
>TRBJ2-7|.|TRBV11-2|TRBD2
TGTGCCAGCAGCTCACACCCCTTAGCGGGGGGGACCTACGAGCAGTACTTC
CASSSHPLAGGTYEQYF
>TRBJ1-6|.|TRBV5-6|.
TGTGCCAGCAGCTTGATATCAGGGGTATTCACACCCCTCCACTTT
CASSLISGVFTPLHF
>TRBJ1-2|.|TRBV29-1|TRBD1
TGCAGCGTTGACTTAGTAGGCAGGGGGAGAGGTGGCTACACCTTC
CSVDLVGRGRGGYTF
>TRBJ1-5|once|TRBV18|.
TGTGCCAGCTCGCTAACCGGGGCGGGGAGCAATCAGCCCCAGCATTTT
CASSLTGAGSNQPQHF
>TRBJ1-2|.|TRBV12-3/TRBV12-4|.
TGTGCCAGCAGTTTGTACAGCTATGGCTACACCTTC
CASSLYSYGYTF
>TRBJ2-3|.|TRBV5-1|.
TGCGCCAGCAGCCCGAGGACACTTTCGCTCACAGATACGCAGTATTTT
CASSPRTLSLTDTQYF
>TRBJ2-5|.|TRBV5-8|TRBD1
TGTGCCAGCAGCCCCGGGACAGGGCGAGAGGAGACCCAGTACTTC
CASSPGTGREETQYF
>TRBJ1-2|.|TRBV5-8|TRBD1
TGTGCCAGCAGCTTGGTAGAGGGGGCACTGGATGGCTACACCTTC
CASSLVEGALDGYTF
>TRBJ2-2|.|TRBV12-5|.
TGTGCTAGTGGTTCCCGGACCGGGGAGCTGTTTTTT
CASGSRTGELFF
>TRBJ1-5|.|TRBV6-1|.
TGTGCCAGCAGTGAAGGTACGGGGAATCAGCCCCAGCATTTT
CASSEGTGNQPQHF
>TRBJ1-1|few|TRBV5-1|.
TGCGCCAGCAGCTTGGATATAGGACGGATCACTGAAGCTTTCTTT
CASSLDIGRITEAFF
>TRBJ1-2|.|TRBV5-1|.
TGCGCCAGCAGCTTGGGACAGCAAGCTAACTATGGCTACACCTTC
CASSLGQQANYGYTF
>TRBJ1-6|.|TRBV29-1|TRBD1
TGCAGCGTCAAATGGGACAGACTTTCACCCCTCCACTTT
CSVKWDRLSPLHF
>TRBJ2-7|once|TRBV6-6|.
TGTGCCAGCAGTTATGGGGGGACCGACTACGAGCAGTACTTC
CASSYGGTDYEQYF
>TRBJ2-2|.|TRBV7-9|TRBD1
TGTGCCAGCAGCTTAGAAAGTTGGACAGGGCGCACCGGGGAGCTGTTTTTT
CASSLESWTGRTGELFF
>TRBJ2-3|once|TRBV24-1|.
TGTGCCACCAGTCATTGGGGTTCCGACACAGATACGCAGTATTTT
CATSHWGSDTDTQYF
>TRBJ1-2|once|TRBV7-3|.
TGTGCCAGCAGCTTAACGGGACCGTTCGGGTATGGCTACACCTTC
CASSLTGPFGYGYTF
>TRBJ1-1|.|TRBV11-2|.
TGTGCCAGCAGCTTAGGACATATGAACACTGAAGCTTTCTTT
CASSLGHMNTEAFF
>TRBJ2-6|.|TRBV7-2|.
TGTGCCAGCAGCGTCATTTCGGGAACCGGCTCTGGGGCCAACGTCCTGACTTTC
CASSVISGTGSGANVLTF
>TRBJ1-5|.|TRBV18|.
TGTGCCAGCTCACCGGGAGAAAGGGGATTCGACAATCAGCCCCAGCATTTT
CASSPGERGFDNQPQHF
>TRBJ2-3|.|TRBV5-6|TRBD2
TGTGCCAGCAGCCCCGCCGGGGGGGGGATAGGTACGCAGTATTTT
CASSPAGGGIGTQYF
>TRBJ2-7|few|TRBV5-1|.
TGCGCCAGCAGCTTGGGACAGAGGCGGCAGTACTTC
CASSLGQRRQYF
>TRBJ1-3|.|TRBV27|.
TGTGCCAGCAGTCCCTCGAGGGTTGGAAACACCATATATTTT
CASSPSRVGNTIYF